This TCR beta chain was retrieved from a study of CXCR3-negative and CXCR3-positive naive CD8 T cells. Broader study findings: Naive CXCR3-negative and CXCR3-positive cells had similar TRBV-TRBJ usage; memory differed. In CXCR3-positive naive cells, the TRB CDR3s were more hydrophobic than in CXCR3-negative naive cells.

As regards this clonotype: What it binds is unknown.

The CDR3 consists of 11 residues. Definition of naive CD8+ T cells rested on a CD45RO-CCR7+CD27+CD95- profile. 5' RACE with UMI labels generated the TRB cDNA libraries. TCRdb reprocessed the 5' RACE reads; each CDR3 protein has one entry and no DNA is given. This sample contains fewer than 55,000 distinct CDR3 sequences. Source material: naive CXCR3- CD8+ T cells from blood. Indicated subset: CD45RO-CCR7+CD27+CD95- naive CD8+ T cells lacking CXCR3 (TNR3-). This clonotype originated in a human donor in good health. Some clones in this sample may be carry-over from other donors' samples. The chain carries TRBV12-3 or TRBV12-4 and TRBJ2-3. The CDR3 loop reads CASSSTDTQYF.